This T cell receptor (beta chain) was obtained from a study of chemoradiotherapy in HPV16-positive cancers. This clone was found once. The V gene's germline CDR1 is MDHEN and CDR2 SYDVKM. The CDR3 contains 17 residues. V dropped 3 bases and J dropped 3; count of bases not matched to a gene: 9. The data were produced by immunoSEQ multiplex PCR, yet TCRdb's version contains in-frame clones alone and is incomplete. The sample contains approximately 15,000 clones, around 80% of which appear only once. The TCR sequence derives from a human donor with HPV-associated anogenital cancer. This specimen was acquired from a patient who underwent chemoradiotherapy. The chain uses TRBV28 and TRBJ2-7; 12 bases are a match to TRBD2. The CDR3 here is CASSFGSSGGEGYEQYF. The CDR3 DNA follows: TGTGCCAGCAGTTTCGGTTCTAGCGGGGGGGAGGGCTACGAGCAGTACTTC.